This T cell receptor beta chain is from a study of CD8+ T cells in alopecia areata (dated by TCRdb to the late 2010s). Background for the entire study: Female C3H/HeJ recipients, about 7-10 weeks old, were grafted with skin from C3H/HeJ donors with spontaneous alopecia (about 6-12 months old). To study T cell clonal expansion in alopecia areata, the researchers applied high-throughput TCRbeta sequencing to both the C3H/HeJ mouse model and human patients. Human TCRbeta sequencing covered scalp tissue and sorted CD4+ and CD8+ peripheral blood T cells from patchy and totalis/universalis alopecia areata patients and healthy controls. Scalp clonality was compared among normal scalp (n=4), patchy alopecia areata scalp (n=8), and alopecia totalis/universalis scalp (n=8). RNA came from the PAXgene miRNA kit for fixed scalp, the miRNeasy kit for PBMCs, and the RNeasy kit for mouse skin. Amplification of TCRbeta CDR3 regions was done by immunoSEQ multiplex PCR using 35 Vbeta forward primers and 13 Jbeta reverse primers.

Results and caveats for the whole study, not just this receptor: TCR sequences shared between patients were less clear than in mice, possibly partly because of HLA diversity in the patient population. Lesional scalp, especially in alopecia totalis/universalis, showed higher clonality and more expanded CD8+ clones than normal scalp, suggesting antigenic drive. Unlike mouse skin, which is dominated by gammadelta T cells, normal human skin has resident alphabeta T cells that are also sequenced, and this complicates analysis of the scalp TCR repertoire.

This clone occurred a few times. This receptor's antigen is unknown. Note that gene names and germline sequences for this receptor are mouse ones. The CDR3 end falls 4 residues outside the read, so it is completed with the germline J gene. CDR1 is given as NNHDY and CDR2 as SYVADS, both from the germline V gene. Unmatched junction bases come to 5, with V trimmed by 3 bases and J by 0 bases. The CDR3 holds 15 amino acids from the cysteine to the phenylalanine. Shown are 33 bases from within the CDR3, in frame from base 1. Pooled mouse cutaneous lymph node cells were stained for CD4, CD8alpha, NKG2D, NKG2ACE and other markers and were then sorted on a BD Influx. Library preparation was by the immunoSEQ multiplex PCR assay. RNA was extracted from all samples and reverse transcribed into cDNA, which served as template for TCR sequencing. First-strand cDNA was synthesized with SuperScript III using a 2:1 mix of oligo-dT and random hexamers. A synthetic immune receptor repertoire was used to measure amplification bias, and any remaining bias was corrected computationally. Libraries were sequenced on Illumina HiSeq with 60 bp reads covering the CDR3, read from J toward V. As for the authors' bioinformatics: Raw reads were preprocessed to remove errors, and CDR3 was defined according to IMGT conventions as the region from the conserved cysteine to phenylalanine. Clonality was calculated as 1 minus Shannon entropy normalized by log2 of the number of productive unique TCRs. Scalp TCRbeta sequences were cross-referenced with sorted blood CD4 and CD8 repertoires so that the CD4 or CD8 identity of scalp clones could be inferred. TCRdb provides this immuneACCESS table in a form limited to in-frame rearrangements. Some clones are lacking; in checked studies, under half of them reflect an unresolved V gene, and why the rest are absent is not known. The V and J calls and clone size come from that table; D and trimming were worked out from the DNA. The table for this sample lists 290,000 or so clones, none of them counted only once. Around 1.2% of the sample lies in the top ten.

This clonotype originated in a C3H/HeJ mouse with alopecia areata. Mice of this line possess the MHC haplotype H2-k. The rearranged chain carries TRBV13-3 and TRBJ1-1; TRBD1 matches 7 bases in the middle. The sample taken for sequencing was CD4+ T cells sorted from a lymph node. Partial CDR3 DNA: TGTGCCAGCAGTGCCAGACAGGGCGCAAACACA. Translated, this gives CASSARQGANT. The complete CDR3 protein is CASSARQGANTEVFF.